This T cell receptor beta chain is from a study of blood T cell repertoires in COVID-19. As for the study in general: T cells, B-cell-depleted T cells, or PBMCs supplied cDNA or gDNA.

Those who participated ranged in age from roughly 18 to 100 years and resided in under 25 US areas. Participant reports of clinical history set cohort assignment. Donors in Cohort 3 who had recovered were those with two negative PCRs, healthcare professional clearance, or resolution of their symptoms. Only in-frame clones appear in the TCRdb table, and some are missing; sequencing was by immunoSEQ multiplex PCR. The repertoire has about 310,000 clones, approximately 85% of them found once; the top ten carry about 2%. The junction had 4 bases not matched to a gene; V was cut back by 0 bases and J by 2 bases. Germline CDR1 SGHRS, CDR2 YFSETQ. The CDR3 runs 15 residues.

The origin of this receptor is a man aged 25-40 years who had recovered from COVID-19. The rearrangement links TRBV5-1 to TRBJ2-7; 8 bases align to TRBD1. Input material: PBMCs or T cells enriched from blood (not recorded which). The CDR3 DNA reads TGCGCCAGCAGCTTGGAAGCGACAGGGGCCTACGAGCAGTACTTC. Its translation is CASSLEATGAYEQYF.